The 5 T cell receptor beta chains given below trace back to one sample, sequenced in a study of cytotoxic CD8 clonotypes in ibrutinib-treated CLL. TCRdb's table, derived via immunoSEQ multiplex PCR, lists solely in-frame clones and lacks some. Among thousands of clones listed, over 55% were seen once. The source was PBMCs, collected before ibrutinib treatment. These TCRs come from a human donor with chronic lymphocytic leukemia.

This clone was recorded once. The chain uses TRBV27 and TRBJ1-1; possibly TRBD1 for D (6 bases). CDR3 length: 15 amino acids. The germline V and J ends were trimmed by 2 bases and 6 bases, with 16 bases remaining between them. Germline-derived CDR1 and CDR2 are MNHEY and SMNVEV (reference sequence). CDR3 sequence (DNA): TGTGCCAGCAGTTTAGGCGTGGGGGGGCGGGCTGAAGCTTTCTTT. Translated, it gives CASSLGVGGRAEAFF.

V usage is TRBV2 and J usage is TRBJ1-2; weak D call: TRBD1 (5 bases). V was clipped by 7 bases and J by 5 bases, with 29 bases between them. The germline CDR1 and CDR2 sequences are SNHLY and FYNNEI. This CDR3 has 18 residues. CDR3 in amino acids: CASTFNRPTQPLVYGYTF. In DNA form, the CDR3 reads TGTGCCAGCACCTTCAACAGGCCCACCCAACCCCTTGTTTATGGCTACACCTTC. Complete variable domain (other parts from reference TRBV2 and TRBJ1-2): EPEVTQTPSHQVTQMGQEVILRCVPISNHLYFYWYRQILGQKVEFLVSFYNNEISEKSEIFDDQFSVERPDGSNFTLKIRSTKLEDSAMYFCASTFNRPTQPLVYGYTFGSGTRLTVV.

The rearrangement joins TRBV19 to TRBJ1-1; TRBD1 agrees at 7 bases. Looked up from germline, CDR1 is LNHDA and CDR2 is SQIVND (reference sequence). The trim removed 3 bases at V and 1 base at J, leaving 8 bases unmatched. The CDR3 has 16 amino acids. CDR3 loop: CASSIGGGTANTEAFF. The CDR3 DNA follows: TGTGCCAGTAGTATCGGTGGCGGGACAGCGAACACTGAAGCTTTCTTT.

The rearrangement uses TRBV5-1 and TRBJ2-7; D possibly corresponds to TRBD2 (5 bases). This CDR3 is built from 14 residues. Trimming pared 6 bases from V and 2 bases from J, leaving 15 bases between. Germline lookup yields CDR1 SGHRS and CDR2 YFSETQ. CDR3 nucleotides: TGCGCCAGCAACGGAGGCTCGGGCCCCTACGAGCAGTACTTC. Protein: CASNGGSGPYEQYF. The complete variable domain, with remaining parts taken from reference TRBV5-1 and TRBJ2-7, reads KAGVTQTPRYLIKTRGQQVTLSCSPISGHRSVSWYQQTPGQGLQFLFEYFSETQRNKGNFPGRFSGRQFSNSRSEMNVSTLELGDSALYLCASNGGSGPYEQYFGPGTRLTVT.

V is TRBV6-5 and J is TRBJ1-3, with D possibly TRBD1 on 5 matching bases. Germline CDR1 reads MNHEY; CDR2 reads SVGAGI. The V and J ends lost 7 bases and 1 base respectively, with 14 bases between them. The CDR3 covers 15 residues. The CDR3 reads CASNHFGGSGNTIYF. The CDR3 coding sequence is TGTGCCAGCAACCACTTCGGGGGGTCTGGAAACACCATATATTTT.